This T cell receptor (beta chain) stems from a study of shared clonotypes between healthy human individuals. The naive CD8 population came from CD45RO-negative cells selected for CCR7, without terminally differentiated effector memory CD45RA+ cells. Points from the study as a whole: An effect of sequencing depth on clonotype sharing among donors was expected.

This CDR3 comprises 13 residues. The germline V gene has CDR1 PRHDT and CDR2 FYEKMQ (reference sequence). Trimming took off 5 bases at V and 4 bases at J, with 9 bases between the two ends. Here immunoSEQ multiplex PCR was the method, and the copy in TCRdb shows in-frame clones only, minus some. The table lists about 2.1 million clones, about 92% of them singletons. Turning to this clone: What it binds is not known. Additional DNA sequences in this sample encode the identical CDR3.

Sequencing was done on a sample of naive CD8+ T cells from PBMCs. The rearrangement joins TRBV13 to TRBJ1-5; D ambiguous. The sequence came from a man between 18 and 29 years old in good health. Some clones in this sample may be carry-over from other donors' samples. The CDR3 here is CASSLGPNQPQHF. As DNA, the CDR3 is TGTGCCAGCAGCCTCGGCCCAAATCAGCCCCAGCATTTT.